Given below is one T cell receptor (beta chain) in context. The entry originates in a study of blood T cell repertoires in COVID-19. Original handling: Nucleated cell number was recorded as an estimate derived from reference gene primer amplification. The repertoire was sequenced with immunoSEQ multiplex PCR; TCRdb's copy has only in-frame clones and lacks some. D and trimming were read from the DNA, whereas the V and J calls and clone size are those reported in that table. The table records tens of thousands of clones, approximately 88% of them present only once. CDR3 length equals 14 residues. Trimming took off 7 bases at V and 6 bases at J, with 17 bases between the two ends. CDR1 is SGDLS and CDR2 is YYNGEE in the germline V gene.

V is TRBV9 and J is TRBJ2-1; D is perhaps TRBD2 (6 bases). The receptor was isolated from a man aged 45-60 years with active COVID-19. The specimen was peripheral blood. This CDR3 is CASSQIRRGNEQFF. CDR3 DNA: TGTGCCAGCTCCCAAATTCGGAGGGGCAATGAGCAGTTCTTC.